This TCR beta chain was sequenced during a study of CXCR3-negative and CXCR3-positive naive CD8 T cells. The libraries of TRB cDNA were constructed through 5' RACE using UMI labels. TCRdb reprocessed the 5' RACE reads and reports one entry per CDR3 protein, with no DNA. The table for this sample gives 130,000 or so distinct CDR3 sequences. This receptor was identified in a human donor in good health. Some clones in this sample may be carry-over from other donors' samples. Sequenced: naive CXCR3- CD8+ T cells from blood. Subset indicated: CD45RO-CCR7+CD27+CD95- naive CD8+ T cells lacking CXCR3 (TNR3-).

The CDR3 loop is CASSLEDSYNEQFF. The chain has TRBV7-9 and TRBJ2-1. This CDR3 comprises 14 residues. Germline CDR1 SEHNR, CDR2 FQNEAQ (reference sequence).